The T cell receptor beta chain described here comes from a study of identical twins. CDR1 is SGHTA and CDR2 is FQGNSA in the germline V gene. Trimming removed 3 bases at V and 6 bases at J, with 16 bases between. The CDR3 is made up of 15 amino acids. Template switching added a universal primer binding site, and final cDNA carried unique molecular identifiers. Via MiXCR, TCRdb re-called the 5' RACE reads, giving one row per CDR3 protein. The sample contains 600,000 to 800,000 distinct CDR3 sequences, 21% of which appear only once. With respect to this clonotype: What it recognizes is unknown.

Overall study results and limits: A lower insertion count was a feature of abundant cord blood beta clonotypes, with no such feature in memory repertoires.

These data also featured in a second study, about T cells expressing NK-cell markers. That source adds: For several experiments, T cell sorting was restricted to the alpha-beta TCR population by means of an anti-gamma-delta TCR antibody.

The chain is built from TRBV7-2 and TRBJ2-3; D might be TRBD2 (7 bases). This TCR derives from a woman between 18 and 29 years old in good health. The sequencing input was PBMCs. The CDR3 region has the DNA TGTGCCAGCAGCTTTCGGGGGGCGGGGAGGGATACGCAGTATTTT. Translated, it gives CASSFRGAGRDTQYF.